The sequence of this T cell receptor beta chain was determined in a study of monozygotic twins with inflammatory bowel disease. Study results and limitations: Backing was not found for a single strong signal or clonotype associated with IBD.

Points on this clonotype: Its antigen is undetermined.

After skipping T cell sorting, the authors isolated total RNA from whole blood. CDR3 length: 14 residues. Germline V gene sequence: CDR1 DFQATT, CDR2 SNEGSKA (reference sequence). The input for each TCR library was around 4,000 ng of total RNA. Reanalyzing the 5' RACE reads, TCRdb keeps one entry per CDR3 protein, without DNA. This repertoire includes over 110,000 distinct CDR3 sequences. The sequence came from a human donor with ulcerative colitis or Crohn's disease, or a healthy co-twin of an affected twin (not recorded which). Material: blood. The V gene is TRBV20-1, the J gene TRBJ2-1; the D call of TRBD2 rests on TCRdb alone, since no DNA is present to check it. CDR3: CSARRIAGGNEQFF.